This T cell receptor beta chain was sequenced for a study of T cells after yellow fever vaccination. Looked up from germline, CDR1 is SNHLY and CDR2 is FYNNEI. Germline trimming cut 5 bases from V and 9 bases from J; bases unmatched to any gene: 6. CDR3 length: 12 amino acids. TCRdb called the 5' RACE reads again in MiXCR, with one record for every CDR3 protein. The profile shows hundreds of thousands of distinct CDR3 sequences, about a fifth of them singletons. The chain is built from TRBV2 and TRBJ1-1; 7 bases map to TRBD1. The TCR sequence derives from a man between 18 and 29 years old who received the YFV17D yellow fever vaccine. Sequences were derived from PBMCs, sampled 21 days after the first yellow fever vaccination. The CDR3 loop reads CASSLRTGQAFF. The CDR3 bases are TGTGCCAGCAGTCTACGGACAGGACAAGCTTTCTTT.